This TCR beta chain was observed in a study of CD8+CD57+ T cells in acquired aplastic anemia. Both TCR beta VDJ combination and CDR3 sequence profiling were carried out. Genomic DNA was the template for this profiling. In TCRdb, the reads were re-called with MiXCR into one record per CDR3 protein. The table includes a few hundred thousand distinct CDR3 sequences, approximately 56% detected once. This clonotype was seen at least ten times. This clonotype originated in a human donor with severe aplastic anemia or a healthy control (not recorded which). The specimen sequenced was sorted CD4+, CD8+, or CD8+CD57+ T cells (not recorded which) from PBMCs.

For the CDR3, the DNA is TGTGCCGGGGGCTACAGGGGATGGGCCGGGGAGCTGTTTTTT. Protein sequence: CAGGYRGWAGELFF. The chain combines TRBV2 with TRBJ2-2, with TRBD1 matching over 7 bases. Germline lookup yields CDR1 SNHLY and CDR2 FYNNEI. V was pared by 11 bases and J by 6 bases, with 12 bases of the junction left unmatched. CDR3 length equals 14 residues.